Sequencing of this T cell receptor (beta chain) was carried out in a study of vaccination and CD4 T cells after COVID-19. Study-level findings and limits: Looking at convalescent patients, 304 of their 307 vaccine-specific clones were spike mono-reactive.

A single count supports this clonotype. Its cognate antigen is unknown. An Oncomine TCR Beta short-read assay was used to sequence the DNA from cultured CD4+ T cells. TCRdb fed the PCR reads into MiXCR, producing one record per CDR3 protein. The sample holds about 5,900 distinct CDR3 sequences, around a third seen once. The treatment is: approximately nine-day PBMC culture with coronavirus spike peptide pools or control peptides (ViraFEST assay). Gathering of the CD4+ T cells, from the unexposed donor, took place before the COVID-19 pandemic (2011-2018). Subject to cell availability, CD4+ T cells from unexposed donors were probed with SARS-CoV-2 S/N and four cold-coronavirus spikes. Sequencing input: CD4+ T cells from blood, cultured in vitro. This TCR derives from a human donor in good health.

The CDR3 here is CASSLEGMGTEAFF. Here the CDR3 DNA reads TGTGCCAGCAGCTTAGAGGGGATGGGCACTGAAGCTTTCTTT. V gene TRBV11-2 combines with J gene TRBJ1-1; D call uncertain. V gave up 0 bases and J gave up 4 bases, with 9 bases separating them. The CDR3 runs 14 residues. Germline V gene sequence: CDR1 SGHAT, CDR2 FQNNGV. The entire variable domain, with the rest obtained from reference TRBV11-2 and TRBJ1-1, is as follows: EAGVAQSPRYKIIEKRQSVAFWCNPISGHATLYWYQQILGQGPKLLIQFQNNGVVDDSQLPKDRFSAERLKGVDSTLKIQPAKLEDSAVYLCASSLEGMGTEAFFGQGTRLTVV.